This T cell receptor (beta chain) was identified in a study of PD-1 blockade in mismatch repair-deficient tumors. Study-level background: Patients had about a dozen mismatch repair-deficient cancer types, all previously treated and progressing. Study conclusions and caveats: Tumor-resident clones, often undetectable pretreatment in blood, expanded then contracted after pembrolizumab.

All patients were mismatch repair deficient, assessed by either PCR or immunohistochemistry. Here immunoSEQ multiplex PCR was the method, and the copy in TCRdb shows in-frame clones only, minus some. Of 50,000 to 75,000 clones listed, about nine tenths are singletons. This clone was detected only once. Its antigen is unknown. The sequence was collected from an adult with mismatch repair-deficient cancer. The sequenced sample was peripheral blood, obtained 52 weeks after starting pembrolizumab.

The CDR3 is CASSQASGLAGNYEQYF. The CDR3 region has the DNA TGTGCCAGCAGCCAAGCGTCGGGACTAGCGGGGAACTACGAGCAGTACTTC. J is TRBJ2-7 and V is TRBV4-2; TRBD2 matches 13 bases. Germline CDR1 reads LGHNA; CDR2 reads YNFKEQ. The CDR3 has 17 residues. V trimming: 1 base; J trimming: 3 bases; junction bases outside the gene matches: 6.